This TCR beta chain was sequenced in a study of T cell changes during pregnancy in multiple sclerosis (dated by TCRdb to about 2019). For the wider study: Changes in the T cell repertoire over the course of pregnancy were examined in this study in women with multiple sclerosis.

Library method: the immunoSEQ multiplex PCR assay. The table was pulled from immuneACCESS by TCRdb, which kept in-frame rearrangements only. Such tables lose some clones; where checked, under half of the loss comes from unresolved V genes, and the rest has no known cause. Recorded for this sample are about 39,000 clones; 75% to 95% of them occurred a single time. Around 0.47% of the sample lies in the top ten. From the germline V gene, CDR1 is SGHAT and CDR2 is FQNNGV. The CDR3 starts with the cysteine, ends with the phenylalanine, and has 16 residues. The DNA shown is the 48-base CDR3, in frame from base 1. V sheds 1 base and J sheds 0 bases, leaving 10 bases between their ends. Regarding this clone: Its antigen is not yet known. No much larger clone is present one base from it, and per-base qualities are unavailable.

The TCR originated in a female donor in good health, enrolled as a control in a pregnancy study. This chain joins TRBV11-2 to TRBJ2-1, with a weak D call of TRBD2 (5 bases match). Sequences were derived from CD4+ T cells from peripheral blood mononuclear cells, sampled in the first trimester of pregnancy. The DNA sequence follows: TGTGCCAGCAGCTTAGTTCGGGGAAGCTCCTACAATGAGCAGTTCTTC. It codes for CASSLVRGSSYNEQFF.